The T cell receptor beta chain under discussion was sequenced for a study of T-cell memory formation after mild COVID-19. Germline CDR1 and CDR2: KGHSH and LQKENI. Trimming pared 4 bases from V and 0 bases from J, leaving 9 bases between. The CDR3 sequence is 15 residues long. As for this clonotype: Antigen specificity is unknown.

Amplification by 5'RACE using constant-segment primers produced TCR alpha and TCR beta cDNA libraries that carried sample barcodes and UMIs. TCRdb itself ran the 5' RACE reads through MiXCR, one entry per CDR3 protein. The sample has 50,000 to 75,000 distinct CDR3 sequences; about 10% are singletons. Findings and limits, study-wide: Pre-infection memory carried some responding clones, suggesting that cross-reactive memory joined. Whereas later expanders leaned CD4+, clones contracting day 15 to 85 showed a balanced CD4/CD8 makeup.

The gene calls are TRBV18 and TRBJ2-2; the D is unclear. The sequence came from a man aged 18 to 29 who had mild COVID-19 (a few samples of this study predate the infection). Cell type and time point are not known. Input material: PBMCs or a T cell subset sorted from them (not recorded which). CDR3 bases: TGTGCCAGCTCACTCAACGGGCCGAACACCGGGGAGCTGTTTTTT. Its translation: CASSLNGPNTGELFF.